This is a list of T cell receptor beta chains from one sample in a study of cytomegalovirus exposure and HLA in healthy donors. The method was immunoSEQ multiplex PCR; TCRdb's version includes in-frame clones alone and lacks a portion of them. The data show around 58,000 clones, with 55% to 75% seen just once and about 35% held by the top ten. Material: PBMCs. All receptors derive from a man in his forties or fifties in good health and CMV-seropositive. The CDR3 runs from the conserved cysteine through the conserved F or W. D genes are given only for firm matches. Size values are once, few and many counts, or a class for expanded clones, and some rows have none.

cdr3_aa,clone_size,d_call,v_call,j_call
CASSIATGGYGYTF,NA,TRBD1,TRBV19,TRBJ1-2
CASSFLAGGSSYEQYF,NA,TRBD2,TRBV5-1,TRBJ2-7
CASSGQRGLQETQYF,NA,TRBD2,TRBV6-1,TRBJ2-5
CASSEGLLEQLTNEQYF,NA,NA,TRBV6-1,TRBJ2-7
CASGTSGTQYF,few,TRBD2,TRBV10-1,TRBJ2-3
CASSHGTPLYGYTF,once,NA,TRBV18,TRBJ1-2
CASSSTGYDTEAFF,once,TRBD1,TRBV27,TRBJ1-1
CASSYRDRAPGAFF,once,TRBD1,TRBV6-5,TRBJ1-1
CASSFRDSPLHF,once,NA,TRBV7-2,TRBJ1-6
CSVARQGGNEQFF,NA,TRBD1,TRBV29-1,TRBJ2-1
CSVEGRDRAQRF,NA,TRBD1,TRBV29-1,TRBJ2-7
CASSLATSMAGELFF,NA,NA,TRBV5-1,TRBJ2-2
CAWSSAGGEDTQYF,NA,TRBD2,TRBV30,TRBJ2-3
CASSLVRDTQYF,NA,NA,TRBV7-8,TRBJ2-3
CASSLASGGIETQYF,few,TRBD2,TRBV5-6,TRBJ2-5
CASSLGGIGTNEKLFF,NA,NA,TRBV6-5,TRBJ1-4
CASSQESRQGIGYEQYF,NA,TRBD1,TRBV4-1,TRBJ2-7
CASSVGSSGTSDTQYF,few,TRBD2,TRBV9,TRBJ2-3
CASSYRTGGAPGTEAFF,NA,TRBD1,TRBV13,TRBJ1-1
CASSPRQGHYGYTF,NA,TRBD1,TRBV27,TRBJ1-2
CASSTSGGYSYNEQFF,NA,TRBD2,TRBV19,TRBJ2-1
CASSEGLGAPDTQYF,once,NA,TRBV6-4,TRBJ2-3
CASGEGFRQPQHF,NA,NA,TRBV2,TRBJ1-5
CASSPRGSYEQYF,NA,NA,TRBV7-2,TRBJ2-7
CASSLTLGQGNYGYTF,NA,TRBD1,TRBV7-8,TRBJ1-2
CASSLALNTEAFF,NA,NA,TRBV7-9,TRBJ1-1
CASSRGGGLETQYF,once,TRBD2,TRBV7-2,TRBJ2-5